These T cell receptor beta chains were read from a single sample in a study of control samples from healthy donors and cancer patients. The method was immunoSEQ multiplex PCR; TCRdb's version includes in-frame clones alone and lacks a portion of them. Altogether about 270,000 clones are present, approximately 80% being singletons, with the ten largest covering less than 15%. The sample consisted of PBMCs. The receptors derive from a woman aged 55 to 70 with lung cancer. Both conserved end residues are part of each CDR3. The D gene is left open where the match is weak. Clone size is not always given. Where it is, it says once, few, many or a class for expanded clones.

>-|TRBV25-1|TRBJ1-3|-
TGTGCCAGCAGTGAAGGGCGGTTCTCTGGAAACACCATATATTTT
CASSEGRFSGNTIYF
>-|TRBV7-6|TRBJ2-1|TRBD2
TGTGCCAGCAGCTATAGCGGGAGGGCCTCCAAAGACTACAATGAGCAGTTCTTC
CASSYSGRASKDYNEQFF
>-|TRBV5-5|TRBJ2-3|TRBD2
TGTGCCAGCAGCCGGGGACTAGATGGAAAGGGTACGCAGTATTTT
CASSRGLDGKGTQYF
>-|TRBV5-6|TRBJ1-6|-
TGTGCCAGCAGCTTGGAATTAGGAGACTATAATTCACCCCTCCACTTT
CASSLELGDYNSPLHF
>once|TRBV5-1|TRBJ1-3|-
TGCGCCAGCAGCTTGGGACAGAGCTCTGGAAACACCATATATTTT
CASSLGQSSGNTIYF
>-|TRBV11-2|TRBJ1-6|TRBD1
TGTGCCAGCAGCTTACAGGACAGGGGGAATTCACCCCTCCACTTT
CASSLQDRGNSPLHF
>-|TRBV5-1|TRBJ1-2|TRBD1
TGCGCCAGCACCCTGGACAGGGCGACGATCGAAGATGGCTACACCTTC
CASTLDRATIEDGYTF
>-|TRBV18|TRBJ1-5|TRBD1
TGTGCCAGCTCACCTACAGGGGTTAGCAATCAGCCCCAGCATTTT
CASSPTGVSNQPQHF
>-|TRBV2|TRBJ2-5|-
TGTGCCAGCAGTGAGGAGCAGGGGCGGACCCAGTACTTC
CASSEEQGRTQYF
>-|TRBV5-5|TRBJ1-1|-
TGTGCCAGCAGCTTGGCCGCGGGAATGAACACTGAAGCTTTCTTT
CASSLAAGMNTEAFF
>once|TRBV2|TRBJ2-2|-
TGTGCCAGCAGTTCCTTAGGGGGTGGCGGGGAGCTGTTTTTT
CASSSLGGGGELFF
>-|TRBV6-1|TRBJ1-4|TRBD1
TGTGCCAGCAGTGATCCCGGGACAGGCGACGAAAAACTGTTTTTT
CASSDPGTGDEKLFF
>-|TRBV12-3/TRBV12-4|TRBJ1-2|-
TGTGCCAGCAGTTTAAGCCTGAGTGGCTACACCTTC
CASSLSLSGYTF
>-|TRBV15|TRBJ1-5|-
TGTGCCACCAGCAGAGATCCGGCCAATCAGCCCCAGCATTTT
CATSRDPANQPQHF
>once|TRBV19|TRBJ2-7|TRBD1
TGTGCCAGTAAGGTGAGACAGGGGTACTACGAGCAGTACTTC
CASKVRQGYYEQYF
>-|TRBV7-2|TRBJ2-7|TRBD2
TGTGCCAGCAGCCCCCGGACTAGCGGGAGTGGCGAGCAGTACTTC
CASSPRTSGSGEQYF
>once|TRBV2|TRBJ1-2|-
TGTGCCAGCAGTGAACAGGGAGGGTTTTGGGGTGGCTACACCTTC
CASSEQGGFWGGYTF
>-|TRBV5-4|TRBJ1-4|TRBD1
TGTGCCAGCACTAAGTCAGGGGGAGGGCTAAATGAAAAACTGTTTTTT
CASTKSGGGLNEKLFF
>-|TRBV12-3/TRBV12-4|TRBJ2-3|-
TGTGCCAGCAGTATCACAGATACGCAGTATTTT
CASSITDTQYF
>-|TRBV6-5|TRBJ1-6|TRBD1
TGTGCCACCAACAGGGGATTGGGTTCACCCCTCCACTTT
CATNRGLGSPLHF
>-|TRBV7-8|TRBJ2-5|-
TGTGCCAGCAGCTTAACGACGGACGACCCCCCCGTGGGGACCCAGTACTTC
CASSLTTDDPPVGTQYF
>-|TRBV6-5|TRBJ1-5|TRBD1
TGTGCCAGCATACGGGGACAGACCAATCAGCCCCAGCATTTT
CASIRGQTNQPQHF
>-|TRBV24-1|TRBJ2-2|-
TGTGCCACCAGTGATCTCCAACGAAGCCCCACCGGGGAGCTGTTTTTT
CATSDLQRSPTGELFF
>-|TRBV10-3|TRBJ2-1|TRBD2
TGTGCCATCAGCGAGACTAGCGGATCCTACAATGAGCAGTTCTTC
CAISETSGSYNEQFF
>-|TRBV2|TRBJ2-5|-
TGTGCCAGCAGTGCCGACAGCGCCCAAGAGACCCAGTACTTC
CASSADSAQETQYF
>-|TRBV9|TRBJ2-2|-
TGTGCCAGCAGCTTCGAACAGGGTGGAACCGGGGAGCTGTTTTTT
CASSFEQGGTGELFF
>-|TRBV5-1|TRBJ1-1|-
TGCGCCAGCAGACAGGGATTAAACACTGAAGCTTTCTTT
CASRQGLNTEAFF
>-|TRBV6-6|TRBJ1-2|TRBD1
TGTGCCAGCAGTTACTCGGGACAGGGGTCCGGCTACACCTTC
CASSYSGQGSGYTF
>-|TRBV7-9|TRBJ2-7|TRBD1
TGTGCCAGCAGCTGGGGACCTACCGGGACAGGGGGCGAGCAGTACTTC
CASSWGPTGTGGEQYF
>few|TRBV3-1/TRBV3-2|TRBJ1-2|-
TGTGCCAGCAGCCAAGGGGGAGCGGGCGGGGGCTACACCTTC
CASSQGGAGGGYTF
>-|TRBV7-6|TRBJ2-2|-
TGTGCCAGCAGCCCCCTCGGGGCCGGGGAGCTGTTTTTT
CASSPLGAGELFF
>-|TRBV25-1|TRBJ1-2|TRBD1
TGTGCCAGCAGTGAAACAGGGGGCTGGAACTATGGCTACACCTTC
CASSETGGWNYGYTF